The 11 T cell receptor beta chains below all came from one sample that was sequenced in a study of T cells in Graves' hyperthyroidism and ophthalmopathy. There were TCR beta CDR3 regions amplified from RNA transcripts. TCR CDR3 regions were first amplified by RT-PCR with HTBI primers. MiXCR, run by TCRdb on the multiplex PCR reads, gives a single entry per CDR3 protein. The sample carries about 380,000 distinct CDR3 sequences, around 18% recorded once. The sample comprised blood. All receptors come from a young man with Graves' ophthalmopathy.

This clonotype came up many times. V is TRBV6-1 and J is TRBJ1-6; D not resolved. V was shortened by 2 bases and J by 0 bases, with 11 bases between the two germline ends. The germline V gene encodes CDR1 MNHNS and CDR2 SASEGT. The CDR3 runs 17 residues. The CDR3 spells CASSESGRSSYNSPLHF. For the CDR3, the DNA is TGTGCCAGCAGTGAATCAGGAAGGAGCTCCTATAATTCACCCCTCCACTTT.

This clonotype appeared many times. This chain connects TRBV7-9 to TRBJ2-7; D not certain. There are 15 residues in the CDR3. The germline gives CDR1 SEHNR, CDR2 FQNEAQ (reference sequence). With 4 bases removed from V and 5 bases from J, the gap between germline ends came to 18 bases. Here the CDR3 DNA reads TGTGCCAGCAGCTACCCCTTGGGTAGACGTGACGAGCAGTACTTC. The encoded protein is CASSYPLGRRDEQYF. The full variable domain, in which reference TRBV7-9 and TRBJ2-7 provide the parts outside the CDR3, is DTGVSQNPRHKITKRGQNVTFRCDPISEHNRLYWYRQTLGQGPEFLTYFQNEAQLEKSRLLSDRFSAERPKGSFSTLEIQRTEQGDSAMYLCASSYPLGRRDEQYFGPGTRLTVT.

The chain recombines TRBV18 with TRBJ1-6; TRBD1 aligns across 7 bases. The CDR3 extends over 17 amino acids. Germline CDR1 KGHSH, CDR2 LQKENI. V trimming: 4 bases; J trimming: 9 bases; junction bases outside the gene matches: 15. CDR3 coding DNA: TGTGCCAGCTCACTAGACAGGGTACGCGATGAGGGTTCACCCCTCCACTTT. It encodes CASSLDRVRDEGSPLHF.

Only a few counts were recorded for this clonotype. The V and J genes are TRBV6-1 and TRBJ2-7, with D perhaps assigned TRBD1 or TRBD2 (6 bases each). CDR3 length: 14 residues. V was clipped by 11 bases and J by 0 bases, with 17 bases between them. CDR1 MNHNS and CDR2 SASEGT come from the germline V gene. CDR3 DNA sequence: TGTGCCGGAGCCTCCGGGGGCTACTCCTACGAGCAGTACTTC. The encoded protein is CAGASGGYSYEQYF.

The sample holds many counts of this clonotype. The chain uses TRBV20-1 and TRBJ1-5; D gene ambiguous. In germline, CDR1 is DFQATT, CDR2 SNEGSKA (reference sequence). V lost 5 bases and J 1 base, leaving 12 bases between the germline ends. This CDR3 spans 14 amino acids. CDR3 sequence: CSAPDARSNQPQHF. The DNA of the CDR3 is TGCAGTGCTCCGGATGCACGGAGCAATCAGCCCCAGCATTTT.

This clonotype was picked up many times. This rearrangement joins TRBV7-2 to TRBJ2-7; no reliable D call. In germline, CDR1 is SGHTA, CDR2 FQGNSA. Deletions cut 5 bases from V and 6 bases from J, with 14 bases between. The CDR3 is made up of 13 amino acids. Here the CDR3 DNA reads TGTGCCAGCAGCCCGAACCCAATCCTCGAGCAGTACTTC. Amino acid sequence: CASSPNPILEQYF.

This clonotype has at least ten counts. The gene calls are TRBV24-1 and TRBJ1-1; a possible D gene is TRBD1 (5 bases). Looked up from germline, CDR1 is KGHDR and CDR2 is SFDVKD. Trimming removed 9 bases from V and 1 base from J, with 11 bases in between. This CDR3 contains 13 residues. CDR3 in amino acids: CATSPGTNTEAFF. Here the CDR3 DNA reads TGTGCCACCTCGCCAGGGACGAACACTGAAGCTTTCTTT.

The table lists this clonotype with a count of one. With a much larger clone just one base away, this may be a read error. This chain links TRBV27 with TRBJ2-5, with a tentative D call TRBD1 (6 bases). The germline gives CDR1 MNHEY, CDR2 SMNVEV (reference sequence). The CDR3 runs 15 residues. V was pared by 6 bases and J by 1 base, with 15 bases between. The CDR3: CASRRNVGAQETQYF. The CDR3, as DNA: TGTGCCAGCAGGAGAAACGTGGGGGCCCAAGAGACCCAGTACTTC.

The chain joins TRBV12-3 or TRBV12-4 to TRBJ1-3; the D gene is possibly TRBD1 (5 bases). This CDR3 has 15 residues. The V and J ends lost 7 bases and 2 bases respectively, with 15 bases between them. CDR3 in amino acids: CASKLEGLPGNTIYF. The DNA of the CDR3 is TGTGCCAGCAAGCTCGAGGGGTTACCTGGAAACACCATATATTTT.

Only a few counts were recorded for this clonotype. The V and J genes are TRBV6-1 and TRBJ2-1, with D tentatively TRBD2 (6 bases). Germline CDR1 is MNHNS and CDR2 is SASEGT. The length of the CDR3 is 15 residues. The ends were cut back, 8 bases at V and 0 bases at J, with 14 bases in the middle. In nucleotides, the CDR3 is TGTGCCAGCGGGGCGGCGGGACTCTCCTACAATGAGCAGTTCTTC. Translated, it gives CASGAAGLSYNEQFF.

The rearrangement joins TRBV19 to TRBJ2-1; TRBD1 or TRBD2 may be the D gene (5 bases each). The CDR3 contains 15 residues. CDR1 LNHDA and CDR2 SQIVND come from the germline V gene (reference sequence). V was cut by 3 bases and J by 4 bases, with 13 bases left in between. CDR3 amino acids: CASSIGGYRYNEQFF. The CDR3 DNA reads as TGTGCCAGTAGTATCGGAGGCTACAGGTACAATGAGCAGTTCTTC. Looking up the rest from reference TRBV19 and TRBJ2-1 gives the full variable domain: DGGITQSPKYLFRKEGQNVTLSCEQNLNHDAMYWYRQDPGQGLRLIYYSQIVNDFQKGDIAEGYSVSREKKESFPLTVTSAQKNPTAFYLCASSIGGYRYNEQFFGPGTRLTVL.